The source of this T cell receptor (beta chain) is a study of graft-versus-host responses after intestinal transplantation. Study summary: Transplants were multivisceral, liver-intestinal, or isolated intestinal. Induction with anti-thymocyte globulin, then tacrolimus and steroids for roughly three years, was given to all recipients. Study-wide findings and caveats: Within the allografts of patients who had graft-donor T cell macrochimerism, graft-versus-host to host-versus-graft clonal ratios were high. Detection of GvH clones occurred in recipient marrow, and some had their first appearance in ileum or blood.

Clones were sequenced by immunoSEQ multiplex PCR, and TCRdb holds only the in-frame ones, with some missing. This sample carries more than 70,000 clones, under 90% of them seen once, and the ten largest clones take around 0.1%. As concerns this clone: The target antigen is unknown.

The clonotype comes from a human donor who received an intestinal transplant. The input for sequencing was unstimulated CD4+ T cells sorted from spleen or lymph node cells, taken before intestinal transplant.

The DNA for the CDR3 is TGCGCCAGCAGCTTTGGACAGGTCACTGAGGGAGAGCAGTACTTC. It yields the protein CASSFGQVTEGEQYF. This chain connects TRBV5-1 to TRBJ2-7; TRBD1 matches at 7 bases. The CDR3 spans 15 residues. Germline V lookup: CDR1 SGHRS, CDR2 YFSETQ. Losses at the gene ends were 2 bases for V and 7 bases for J; bases not matched to a gene: 12.